This passage covers 6 T cell receptor beta chains from one sample sequenced in a study of blood T cell repertoires in COVID-19. Using immunoSEQ multiplex PCR, the repertoire was profiled, and TCRdb retains in-frame clones only, with some absent. The table has fewer than 500,000 clones, roughly 90% seen once; the top ten hold 4.3%. Specimen: peripheral blood. Receptors originate from a young woman with acute or convalescent COVID-19.

This rearrangement joins TRBV7-9 to TRBJ1-1, with 8 bases aligning to TRBD1. The CDR3 has 17 amino acids. After removal of 1 base from V and 1 base from J, the junction contained 8 bases not matched to a gene. From germline, CDR1 is SEHNR and CDR2 FQNEAQ (reference sequence). CDR3 region: CASSLGWQGAANTEAFF. The CDR3 coding sequence is TGTGCCAGCAGCTTAGGGTGGCAGGGGGCGGCGAACACTGAAGCTTTCTTT.

V is TRBV5-5 and J is TRBJ1-2; TRBD1 matches 8 bases. V lost 4 bases, J lost 6 bases, and 5 bases stayed unmatched. Germline loops: CDR1 SGHKS, CDR2 YYEKEE (reference sequence). CDR3 length equals 13 residues. Written as DNA, the CDR3 is TGTGCCAGCAGCCTTCTGACAGGGGATGGCTACACCTTC. Amino acid sequence: CASSLLTGDGYTF.

This clone turned up a few times. V is TRBV9 and J is TRBJ1-6; D gene ambiguous. The CDR3 length is 15 residues. Trimming removed 0 bases at V and 6 bases at J, with 10 bases between. Germline values: CDR1 SGDLS, CDR2 YYNGEE. The CDR3 DNA reads as TGTGCCAGCAGCGTAGACTTGAGGAGTAATTCACCCCTCCACTTT. Protein: CASSVDLRSNSPLHF.

This clone has a single count. This chain links TRBV30 with TRBJ1-3; unclear D gene. The ends were cut back, 1 base at V and 0 bases at J, with 10 bases in the middle. CDR3 length equals 15 residues. Germline V gives CDR1 GTSNPN, CDR2 SVGIG (reference sequence). In DNA form, the CDR3 reads TGTGCCTGGAGTGAGGACTCGAGCTCTGGAAACACCATATATTTT. Its protein product is CAWSEDSSSGNTIYF.

V gene TRBV7-2 combines with J gene TRBJ2-5, with 12 bases fitting TRBD2. Germline lookup yields CDR1 SGHTA and CDR2 FQGNSA. This CDR3 has 16 residues. V lost 1 base to trimming and J lost 5 bases; unmatched junction nucleotides: 5. The CDR3 bases are TGTGCCAGCAGCTTAGGGACTAGCGGGGAGGGGGAGACCCAGTACTTC. This gives the protein CASSLGTSGEGETQYF.

The gene calls are TRBV2 and TRBJ2-3; 9 nucleotides agree with TRBD1. Germline trimming cut 5 bases from V and 4 bases from J; bases unmatched to any gene: 16. Germline loops: CDR1 SNHLY, CDR2 FYNNEI. This CDR3 comprises 18 residues. CDR3 DNA sequence: TGTGCCAGCAGTCGTATAGGACAGGGGATTTTAAGCGCAGATACGCAGTATTTT. It codes for CASSRIGQGILSADTQYF.